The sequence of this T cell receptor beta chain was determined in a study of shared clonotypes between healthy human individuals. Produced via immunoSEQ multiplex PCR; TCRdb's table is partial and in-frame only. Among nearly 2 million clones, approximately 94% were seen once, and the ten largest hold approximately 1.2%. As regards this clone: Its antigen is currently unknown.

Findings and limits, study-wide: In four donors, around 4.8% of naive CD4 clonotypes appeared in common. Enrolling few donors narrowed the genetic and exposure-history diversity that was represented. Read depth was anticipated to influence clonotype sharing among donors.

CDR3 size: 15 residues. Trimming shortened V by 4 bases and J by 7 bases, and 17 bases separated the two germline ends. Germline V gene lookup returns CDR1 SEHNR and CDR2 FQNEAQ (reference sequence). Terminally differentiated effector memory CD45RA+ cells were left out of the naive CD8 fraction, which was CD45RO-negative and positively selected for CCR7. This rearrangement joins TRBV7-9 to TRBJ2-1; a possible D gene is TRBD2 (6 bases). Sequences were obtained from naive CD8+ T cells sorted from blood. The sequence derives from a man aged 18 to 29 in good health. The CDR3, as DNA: TGTGCCAGCAGCTCTAGCGAGGGGCAGGAGAATGAGCAGTTCTTC. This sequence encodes CASSSSEGQENEQFF.